This T cell receptor (beta chain) was profiled in a study of long-term antiretroviral therapy in people with HIV. Across the whole study: The earliest specimens came about a decade ahead of the 2015 immediate-ART recommendation. Study-level results: Viral resistance, ART adherence and therapy changes all lacked available data.

Germline CDR1 reads MNHEY; CDR2 reads SMNVEV (reference sequence). V gave up 3 bases and J gave up 4 bases; unmatched junction bases: 5. The CDR3 length is 15 residues. As regards this clone: Its matching antigen is unknown.

Donors needed at least one pre-ART PBMC sample plus at least two post-ART samples. Assay version v3.0 of immunoSEQ was used, and it was run at survey level. Data came from immunoSEQ multiplex PCR; TCRdb stores just in-frame clones and leaves some out. This sample has about 20,000 clones, with 90% found just once. The receptor was derived from a woman aged 25 to 39 with HIV. The starting material was unsorted PBMCs, obtained approximately 4.5 years before starting antiretroviral therapy. V is TRBV27 and J is TRBJ2-3, with TRBD1 matching 9 bases. CDR3 protein: CASSLKDRGSDTQYF. The CDR3 nucleotides read TGTGCCAGCAGTTTGAAGGACAGGGGTTCAGATACGCAGTATTTT.